The following is a TCR beta chain sequence with its context. Its matching antigen is unknown. The data are from a study of early stage breast cancer tumors. In the study overall: Of fewer than 20 invasive breast tumors, about a dozen were hormone receptor-positive, HER2-negative. Notes on the study in general: Blood repertoires resembled normal breast more than tumor. Bulk DNA sequencing of unsorted cells missed chain pairing and markers.

Each sample had two DNA replicates, approximately 0.49 ug blood or roughly 1.5 ug tissue. Clones were sequenced by immunoSEQ multiplex PCR, and TCRdb holds only the in-frame ones, with some missing. The repertoire consists of 9,000 to 10,000 clones, with around three fifths occurring once and the leading ten covering 12%. V gave up 11 bases and J gave up 5 bases, with 21 bases separating them. Germline V gives CDR1 SNHLY, CDR2 FYNNEI. This CDR3 has 15 residues. The rearrangement links TRBV2 to TRBJ2-2; perhaps TRBD1 as D (5 bases). The sequencing sample was made of breast tumor tissue. This TCR derives from a person in their sixties or seventies with breast cancer. The CDR3, as DNA: TGTGCCTCTATGAGGCAACAGGTCAGGACCGGGGAGCTGTTTTTT. This codes for CASMRQQVRTGELFF.